The 15 T cell receptor beta chains given below trace back to one sample, sequenced in a study of metastatic and nonmetastatic thyroid tumors. Using MiXCR, TCRdb reanalyzed the PCR reads. The sample lists 20,000 or so clones; roughly 9.8% were seen once. The entire patient cohort was treatment-naive prior to thyroid surgery. The specimen sequenced was blood. All receptors derive from a female donor with papillary thyroid cancer or a benign thyroid nodule (not recorded which). Some clones in this sample may be carry-over from other donors' samples.

As regards this clone: Possible read error: a much larger clone is one base away. The sample holds other DNA sequences that translate to the same CDR3. The rearrangement uses TRBV29-1 and TRBJ2-1; D might be TRBD2 (5 bases). The V gene lost 5 bases and the J gene lost 14 bases, with 13 bases spanning the gap. This CDR3 is built from 10 residues. Germline CDR1 and CDR2: SQVTM and ANQGSEA. The CDR3 is CSVWGEGEFF. The CDR3 DNA reads TGCAGCGTTTGGGGAGAAGGTGAGTTCTTC.

Ten or more counts support this clone. The gene calls are TRBV28 and TRBJ1-5, with D tentatively TRBD1 (5 bases). The CDR3 is made up of 16 amino acids. Germline values: CDR1 MDHEN, CDR2 SYDVKM. V was cut by 2 bases and J by 1 base, with 12 bases left in between. The CDR3 DNA follows: TGTGCCAGCAGTTTACAGGGATTGGGAAGCAATCAGCCCCAGCATTTT. As protein: CASSLQGLGSNQPQHF. Supplemented by reference TRBV28 and TRBJ1-5, the full variable domain reads DVKVTQSSRYLVKRTGEKVFLECVQDMDHENMFWYRQDPGLGLRLIYFSYDVKMKEKGDIPEGYSVSREKKERFSLILESASTNQTSMYLCASSLQGLGSNQPQHFGDGTRLSIL.

The chain couples TRBV5-4 to TRBJ2-7; D is tentatively TRBD1 or TRBD2 (6 bases each). The V end lost 0 bases, the J end lost 5 bases, and 15 bases lay between the germline ends. CDR1 is SGHNT, CDR2 YYREEE, per germline (reference sequence). This CDR3 is 15 amino acids long. The CDR3 here is CASSLAPGEGDEQYF. As DNA, the CDR3 is TGTGCCAGCAGCTTGGCCCCGGGAGAGGGGGACGAGCAGTACTTC.

This clone was recorded many times. In nucleotides, the CDR3 is TGCGCCAGCAGCTTGGGACAACGACTAGCGGGGGAGCTGTTTTTT. Translation gives CASSLGQRLAGELFF. The chain recombines TRBV5-1 with TRBJ2-2; the match to TRBD2 covers 8 bases. The CDR3 is 15 residues long. Germline assignment: CDR1 SGHRS and CDR2 YFSETQ. Trimming removed 0 bases from V and 8 bases from J; junction bases left unmatched: 6.

The table lists this clone with many counts. The chain links TRBV29-1 to TRBJ1-3; D gene uncertain. Germline V gene sequence: CDR1 SQVTM, CDR2 ANQGSEA. This CDR3 comprises 12 residues. V lost 7 bases and J 2 bases, leaving 9 bases between the germline ends. CDR3 nucleotides: TGCAGCGCCAAAGTCACTGGAAACACCATATATTTT. It specifies CSAKVTGNTIYF.

This clone was counted many times. The J gene is TRBJ2-1, the V gene TRBV29-1; D unclear. The germline V gene encodes CDR1 SQVTM and CDR2 ANQGSEA. V lost 4 bases, J lost 5 bases, and 6 bases lay in between. The CDR3 has 11 residues. The CDR3 spells CSVVRHNEQFF. In DNA, the CDR3 is TGCAGCGTTGTCAGACACAATGAGCAGTTCTTC.

In this sample, this clone turned up a few times. The chain recombines TRBV30 with TRBJ1-1, with a possible D match to TRBD1 (5 bases). CDR3 length equals 17 residues. V shed 5 bases and J shed 0 bases, with 22 bases lying between them. Per the germline V gene, CDR1 is GTSNPN and CDR2 is SVGIG (reference sequence). CDR3 protein: CAWAPSRGLNMNTEAFF. In nucleotides, the CDR3 is TGTGCCTGGGCCCCTTCTAGGGGTCTTAACATGAACACTGAAGCTTTCTTT.

This clone was recorded at least ten times. This chain connects TRBV7-9 to TRBJ2-1; D gene ambiguous. The germline gives CDR1 SEHNR, CDR2 FQNEAQ (reference sequence). This CDR3 has 11 amino acids. V was cut by 3 bases and J by 3 bases, with 0 bases left in between. CDR3 region: CASSFYNEQFF. The CDR3 nucleotides read TGTGCCAGCAGCTTCTACAATGAGCAGTTCTTC. Full variable domain (outside the CDR3, taken from reference TRBV7-9 and TRBJ2-1): DTGVSQNPRHKITKRGQNVTFRCDPISEHNRLYWYRQTLGQGPEFLTYFQNEAQLEKSRLLSDRFSAERPKGSFSTLEIQRTEQGDSAMYLCASSFYNEQFFGPGTRLTVL.

This clone was seen ten or more times. The chain is built from TRBV24-1 and TRBJ2-5; 11 bases are shared with TRBD2. V dropped 5 bases and J dropped 4; count of bases not matched to a gene: 8. This CDR3 is built from 16 residues. Germline assignment: CDR1 KGHDR and CDR2 SFDVKD. The CDR3 DNA sequence: TGTGCCACCAGTGCCAGACTAGCGGGAAAGTCAGAGACCCAGTACTTC. It translates to CATSARLAGKSETQYF.

This clone was found many times. The chain has TRBV13 and TRBJ1-2; the D gene is possibly TRBD1 (6 bases). The CDR3 consists of 12 residues. Germline V CDR1 and CDR2: PRHDT, FYEKMQ (reference sequence). The V gene lost 5 bases and the J gene lost 5 bases, with 9 bases spanning the gap. The CDR3 spells CASSTQGYGYTF. CDR3 nucleotides: TGTGCCAGCAGCACCCAGGGGTATGGCTACACCTTC.

This clone was observed at least ten times. The chain joins TRBV20-1 to TRBJ1-5; 7 bases are a match to TRBD1. J gave up 0 bases and V 7 bases, and 9 bases lay outside the gene matches. This CDR3 is 15 amino acids long. Germline V CDR1 and CDR2: DFQATT, SNEGSKA (reference sequence). The CDR3 protein is CSGRQGGNSNQPQHF. The DNA of the CDR3 is TGCAGTGGGAGACAGGGCGGGAATAGCAATCAGCCCCAGCATTTT.

The genes are TRBV9 and TRBJ2-7, with D perhaps TRBD2 (6 bases). CDR3 size: 13 residues. Germline CDR1 reads SGDLS; CDR2 reads YYNGEE. Trimming took 3 bases from V and 6 from J, leaving 13 bases between them. The CDR3 nucleotides read TGTGCCAGCAGCGGCGGGAATGGAGGCGAGCAGTACTTC. Translating it yields CASSGGNGGEQYF.

This clone was recorded at least ten times. V and J are TRBV5-1 and TRBJ1-1; D is ambiguous. Per the germline V gene, CDR1 is SGHRS and CDR2 is YFSETQ. V dropped 4 bases and J dropped 7 bases, with 26 bases sitting between them. The CDR3 is made up of 17 amino acids. CDR3: CASSPNRDSAFHGEAFF. CDR3 in DNA: TGCGCCAGCAGCCCCAACCGGGATTCCGCATTTCACGGTGAAGCTTTCTTT.

The CDR3 reads CASREGTSGTKAYEQYF. For the CDR3, the DNA is TGTGCCAGCAGAGAGGGGACTAGCGGGACCAAAGCCTACGAGCAGTACTTC. The chain couples TRBV6-1 to TRBJ2-7; 13 nucleotides align to TRBD2. The CDR3 loop spans 17 amino acids. In germline, CDR1 is MNHNS, CDR2 SASEGT. The J segment lost 2 bases and the V segment lost 6 bases, leaving 10 bases of the junction unmatched.

As concerns this clone: This clone may be a read error of a much larger clone one base away. The chain couples TRBV12-3 or TRBV12-4 to TRBJ2-2; D gene uncertain. V was shortened by 6 bases and J by 5 bases, with 13 bases between the two germline ends. This CDR3 has 14 amino acids. For the CDR3, the DNA is TGTGCCAGCAGCAGCAGGTGGCTAACCGGGGAGCTGTTTTTT. Protein sequence: CASSSRWLTGELFF.